The next 20 T cell receptor beta chains were all read from a single sample in a study of response to subunit inactivated influenza vaccine. TCRdb reanalysed the RT-PCR reads using MiXCR and keeps one entry per CDR3 protein. The table has around 760,000 distinct CDR3 sequences, more than 11% seen once. The starting material was PBMCs from blood, obtained roughly 2 weeks before vaccination. The receptors come from a man in his fifties who received an inactivated influenza vaccine.

This clonotype was detected once. The rearrangement uses TRBV5-6 and TRBJ2-3, with D possibly matching TRBD1 (6 bases). Looked up from germline, CDR1 is SGHDT and CDR2 is YYEEEE. There are 15 residues in the CDR3. V lost 7 bases and J lost 4, with 19 bases in between. The CDR3 nucleotides read TGTGCCAGCGGCACCGGGAACAGGGCAGCAGATACGCAGTATTTT. It specifies CASGTGNRAADTQYF.

A few counts support this clonotype. The chain couples TRBV7-9 to TRBJ2-1; D may be TRBD1 (6 bases). The CDR3 extends over 12 amino acids. V lost 5 bases, J lost 7 bases, and 9 bases lay in between. CDR1 is SEHNR and CDR2 is FQNEAQ in the germline V gene (reference sequence). The CDR3 region is CASSIDRNEQFF. CDR3 bases: TGTGCCAGCAGCATTGACAGGAATGAGCAGTTCTTC.

This sequence joins TRBV12-3 or TRBV12-4 and TRBJ1-5; 9 nucleotides line up with TRBD1. Trimming took 5 bases from V and 0 from J; bases not matched to a gene: 5. The CDR3 length is 16 residues. CDR3 sequence reads: CASSEGQGHSNQPQHF. The CDR3 nucleotides read TGTGCCAGCAGTGAGGGACAGGGTCATAGCAATCAGCCCCAGCATTTT.

The sample holds many counts of this clonotype. The chain links TRBV14 to TRBJ2-6; D is possibly TRBD2 (5 bases). CDR3 size: 17 residues. In germline, CDR1 is SGHDN, CDR2 FVKESK. V dropped 2 bases and J dropped 4 bases, with 15 bases sitting between them. CDR3 region: CASSQIVGGAGANVLTF. In DNA, the CDR3 is TGTGCCAGCAGCCAAATAGTAGGAGGCGCAGGGGCCAACGTCCTGACTTTC.

This clonotype came up many times. The CDR3: CASSAPYGEPRNEQFF. CDR3 DNA: TGTGCCAGCAGTGCCCCGTACGGGGAGCCGCGCAATGAGCAGTTCTTC. The chain is built from TRBV28 and TRBJ2-1, with D perhaps matching TRBD2 (5 bases). This CDR3 has 16 residues. Trimming removed 5 bases at V and 6 bases at J, with 20 bases between. The germline gives CDR1 MDHEN, CDR2 SYDVKM.

There are many counts of this clonotype. The chain carries TRBV20-1 and TRBJ2-7, with TRBD1 matching over 10 bases. Germline V gene data show CDR1 as DFQATT and CDR2 as SNEGSKA (reference sequence). The CDR3 totals 13 residues. The ends lost 4 bases at V and 6 bases at J; junction bases unmatched: 6. CDR3 sequence: CSATDRGPREQYF. CDR3 coding DNA: TGCAGTGCTACCGACAGGGGGCCTCGCGAGCAGTACTTC.

At least ten counts were recorded for this clonotype. This sequence joins TRBV11-2 and TRBJ2-3, with TRBD2 identical over 9 bases. CDR3 length equals 16 residues. Germline V gene lookup returns CDR1 SGHAT and CDR2 FQNNGV. The V and J ends lost 2 bases and 4 bases, in that order; junction bases with no gene match: 7. CDR3 sequence: CASSLPTRLAADTQYF. As DNA, the CDR3 is TGTGCCAGCAGCTTACCTACGAGACTAGCGGCAGATACGCAGTATTTT.

This clonotype has just a few counts. The chain combines TRBV27 with TRBJ1-3; D perhaps matches TRBD1 (5 bases). CDR1 MNHEY and CDR2 SMNVEV come from the germline V gene (reference sequence). The CDR3 runs 15 residues. Trimming took off 6 bases at V and 5 bases at J, with 17 bases between the two ends. In DNA, the CDR3 is TGTGCCAGCAGCGCCGGAAGGGGCGGAAGAAACACCATATATTTT. This gives the protein CASSAGRGGRNTIYF.

V is TRBV5-6 and J is TRBJ2-2; a possible D gene is TRBD1 (7 bases). V was shortened by 3 bases and J by 4 bases, with 16 bases between the two germline ends. This CDR3 spans 16 amino acids. Germline CDR1 SGHDT, CDR2 YYEEEE. As DNA, the CDR3 is TGTGCCAGCAGCTCCGACAGGGCGGGAAGCACCGGGGAGCTGTTTTTT. Amino acid sequence: CASSSDRAGSTGELFF.

The rearrangement links TRBV29-1 to TRBJ2-3, with TRBD2 identical over 12 bases. Looked up from germline, CDR1 is SQVTM and CDR2 is ANQGSEA. The CDR3 loop spans 15 amino acids. Trimming cost V 3 bases and J 5 bases; bases outside gene matches: 6. The CDR3 is CSVDSSGRARDTQYF. The CDR3, as DNA: TGCAGCGTTGACTCTAGCGGGAGGGCCAGAGATACGCAGTATTTT.

This clonotype was seen only a few times. The rearrangement joins TRBV9 to TRBJ2-2; D is undetermined. Between the trimmed V and J ends, which lost 2 bases and 2 bases, there was a span of 13 bases. Germline CDR1 reads SGDLS; CDR2 reads YYNGEE. This CDR3 has 16 residues. Written as DNA, the CDR3 is TGTGCCAGCAGCGTCTTCGTGGCCCCAAACACCGGGGAGCTGTTTTTT. Its translation: CASSVFVAPNTGELFF.

In its sample, this clonotype was seen a few times. The chain joins TRBV7-9 to TRBJ2-3; 9 positions match TRBD2. This CDR3 is built from 16 residues. V shed 2 bases and J 3 bases; nucleotides not matched to a gene: 6. The V gene's germline CDR1 is SEHNR and CDR2 FQNEAQ (reference sequence). The CDR3 DNA sequence: TGTGCCAGCAGCTTATTAGCGGGAGCAATAACAGATACGCAGTATTTT. Amino acid sequence: CASSLLAGAITDTQYF.

Turning to this clonotype: At one end the junction does not follow the germline gene, possibly because of a read error. This chain joins TRBV9 and TRBJ2-2, with a weak D call TRBD2 (5 bases). Germline CDR1 is SGDLS and CDR2 is YYNGEE. The CDR3 has 15 amino acids. Here the CDR3 reads CANSVSGGGTGELFF. CDR3 DNA sequence: TGTGCCAACAGCGTATCGGGCGGAGGCACCGGGGAGCTGTTTTTT.

This rearrangement joins TRBV4-2 to TRBJ2-7; 10 bases match TRBD1. V was pared by 8 bases and J by 6 bases, with 10 bases of the junction left unmatched. CDR1 and CDR2 from the germline V gene are LGHNA and YNFKEQ. The CDR3 is 14 residues long. CDR3 nucleotide sequence: TGTGCCAGCGGTACCGGGACAGGGGACGGCGAGCAGTACTTC. Encoded protein: CASGTGTGDGEQYF.

This clonotype showed up just a few times. V gene TRBV5-1 combines with J gene TRBJ2-3; D uncertain. The CDR3 is 15 residues long. Germline-derived CDR1 and CDR2 are SGHRS and YFSETQ. The V end was cut by 3 bases, the J end by 0 bases, with 11 bases between. CDR3 residues: CASSSIRASTDTQYF. For the CDR3, the DNA is TGCGCCAGCAGCTCTATCCGTGCTAGCACAGATACGCAGTATTTT.

This clonotype appeared a few times. The rearrangement joins TRBV20-1 to TRBJ1-1; possibly TRBD1 for D (6 bases). The V gene lost 1 base and the J gene lost 5 bases, with 17 bases spanning the gap. Germline assignment: CDR1 DFQATT and CDR2 SNEGSKA (reference sequence). The CDR3 sequence is 15 residues long. CDR3 bases: TGCAGTGCTAGAGGAGGGAAGGGGGGAAGGACTGAAGCTTTCTTT. This translates into CSARGGKGGRTEAFF.

A few counts support this clonotype. V usage is TRBV29-1 and J usage is TRBJ2-2; 7 bases fit TRBD2. After removal of 7 bases from V and 3 bases from J, the junction contained 5 bases not matched to a gene. The CDR3 runs to 13 residues. Germline CDR1 reads SQVTM; CDR2 reads ANQGSEA. This CDR3 reads CSASGTDTGELFF. CDR3 DNA sequence: TGCAGCGCGAGCGGGACGGACACCGGGGAGCTGTTTTTT.

This clonotype was counted many times. The chain is built from TRBV27 and TRBJ2-4; tentatively, D is TRBD1 or TRBD2 (6 bases each). CDR1 MNHEY and CDR2 SMNVEV come from the germline V gene (reference sequence). The ends were cut back, 3 bases at V and 12 bases at J, with 15 bases in the middle. The CDR3 totals 13 residues. CDR3 amino acids: CASSFRAGTNQYF. The DNA of the CDR3 is TGTGCCAGCAGTTTCAGGGCGGGGACAAATCAGTACTTC.

This chain joins TRBV6-2 or TRBV6-3 and TRBJ2-7; no reliable D call. The CDR3 is 14 residues long. V dropped 0 bases and J dropped 3 bases, with 9 bases sitting between them. Germline loops: CDR1 MNHEY, CDR2 SVGEGT. The CDR3 sequence: CASSYSGIHYEQYF. CDR3 in DNA: TGTGCCAGCAGTTACTCGGGGATACACTACGAGCAGTACTTC.

The sample holds a few counts of this clonotype. The V and J genes are TRBV6-2 or TRBV6-3 and TRBJ2-3; D may be TRBD1 (6 bases). The V gene's germline CDR1 is MNHEY and CDR2 SVGEGT. This CDR3 spans 16 amino acids. Trimming pared 6 bases from V and 2 bases from J, leaving 18 bases between. The CDR3 coding sequence is TGTGCCAGCAGCTCTTACAGGGAAGGGCTCACAGATACGCAGTATTTT. Amino acid sequence: CASSSYREGLTDTQYF.